This T cell receptor (beta chain) appears in the sequencing data of a study of Graves' ophthalmopathy and Graves' hyperthyroidism. At the level of the study: Investigators collected peripheral blood at initial diagnosis, before any treatment was given. The study's findings and limits: Blood shared most expanded thyroid clonotypes above 0.001 frequency.

Amplification of the TCR beta CDR3 regions used RNA transcripts (as template). Following a first-round RT-PCR that used HTBI primers, a second-round multiplex PCR was carried out. One entry per CDR3 protein, called by TCRdb with MiXCR from the multiplex PCR reads. Here the sample spans 200,000 to 250,000 distinct CDR3 sequences, approximately 21% being singletons. This CDR3 region has 13 residues. CDR1 and CDR2 (germline): LGHDT, YNNKEL (reference sequence). The V and J ends lost 4 bases and 3 bases, in that order; junction bases with no gene match: 3. This clonotype was counted between two and nine times. Antigen specificity is unknown. Exclusion criteria comprised other autoimmune diseases, uncontrolled infections, pregnancy or lactation in patients. Clinical symptoms, serum thyroxine, TRAb, thyroid ultrasound and orbital computed tomography determined diagnosis.

The chain employs TRBV3-1 and TRBJ2-7; 7 positions match TRBD2. This receptor was taken from a woman in her fifties or sixties with Graves' ophthalmopathy. The material sequenced was peripheral blood. This CDR3 is CASSRGTIYEQYF. The CDR3 region has the DNA TGTGCCAGCAGCCGAGGGACTATCTACGAGCAGTACTTC.